These 20 T cell receptor beta chains were sequenced from one sample in a study of CXCR3-negative and CXCR3-positive naive CD8 T cells. TRB cDNA libraries were made by UMI-labeled 5' RACE. TCRdb re-called the 5' RACE reads, yielding one record per CDR3 amino acid sequence without DNA. The sample's table shows 35,000 to 55,000 distinct CDR3 sequences. Sequenced material: naive CXCR3- CD8+ T cells from blood. Subset noted: CD45RO-CCR7+CD27+CD95- naive CD8+ T cells lacking CXCR3 (TNR3-). These receptors were collected from a human donor in good health. Some clones in this sample may be carry-over from other donors' samples.

The genes are TRBV28 and TRBJ2-1; the TCRdb D gene call, TRBD1, has no DNA to confirm it. The germline V gene encodes CDR1 MDHEN and CDR2 SYDVKM. The CDR3 covers 16 residues. The CDR3 loop is CASSGGGYSSYNEQFF. The complete variable domain, with remaining parts taken from reference TRBV28 and TRBJ2-1, reads DVKVTQSSRYLVKRTGEKVFLECVQDMDHENMFWYRQDPGLGLRLIYFSYDVKMKEKGDIPEGYSVSREKKERFSLILESASTNQTSMYLCASSGGGYSSYNEQFFGPGTRLTVL.

V and J are TRBV7-9 and TRBJ1-1; TCRdb's D call, TRBD1, is unchecked because there is no DNA. CDR3 length: 14 residues. Germline V gene data show CDR1 as SEHNR and CDR2 as FQNEAQ (reference sequence). The CDR3 protein is CASSGLTGLTEAFF.

The rearrangement links TRBV6-2 or TRBV6-3 to TRBJ2-3. The CDR3 consists of 12 residues. Germline CDR1 and CDR2: MNHEY and SVGEGT. The CDR3 protein is CASGLTGDTQYF.

The chain is built from TRBV28 and TRBJ2-1; the D gene TCRdb calls, TRBD2, cannot be checked with no DNA. The CDR3 spans 18 residues. Germline assignment: CDR1 MDHEN and CDR2 SYDVKM. CDR3 sequence: CASSLLSSGPSSYNEQFF.

The rearrangement joins TRBV4-2 to TRBJ2-1. The CDR3 is made up of 17 amino acids. The V gene's germline CDR1 is LGHNA and CDR2 YNFKEQ. The CDR3 region is CASSQDPGRGSYNEQFF.

This sequence joins TRBV29-1 and TRBJ2-7; the D call of TRBD1 rests on TCRdb alone, since no DNA is present to check it. The CDR3 is 15 residues long. Germline loops: CDR1 SQVTM, CDR2 ANQGSEA. CDR3 amino acids: CSVAPPGQGPYEQYF.

This sequence joins TRBV7-2 and TRBJ2-2; the D call from TCRdb, TRBD1, cannot be confirmed without DNA. Germline CDR1 is SGHTA and CDR2 is FQGNSA. This CDR3 is built from 15 residues. CDR3 protein: CASSLSGTTPRELFF.

The chain combines TRBV28 with TRBJ1-2; without DNA, the TCRdb call of TRBD1 cannot be checked. In germline, CDR1 is MDHEN, CDR2 SYDVKM. This CDR3 is built from 15 residues. CDR3 in amino acids: CASSNQGESWYGYTF.

The rearrangement uses TRBV6-2 or TRBV6-3 and TRBJ1-5. The CDR3 is 16 residues long. Per the germline V gene, CDR1 is MNHEY and CDR2 is SVGEGT. CDR3 amino acids: CASSYSIGDGNQPQHF.

The rearrangement joins TRBV28 to TRBJ2-1; as DNA is missing, the TRBD1 call by TCRdb cannot be tested. This CDR3 contains 20 residues. Germline V gene data show CDR1 as MDHEN and CDR2 as SYDVKM. CDR3 region: CASSLSGRAGRGIPYNEQFF.

The chain combines TRBV20-1 with TRBJ2-5; the TCRdb D gene call, TRBD1, has no DNA to confirm it. The CDR3 contains 15 residues. The V gene's germline CDR1 is DFQATT and CDR2 SNEGSKA (reference sequence). The CDR3 sequence: CSARDFRTGEETQYF.

The chain carries TRBV27 and TRBJ1-1; TCRdb lists TRBD1, though no DNA is available to test this call. The CDR3 is 14 residues long. CDR1 is MNHEY and CDR2 is SMNVEV in the germline V gene (reference sequence). The CDR3 region is CASSYRGPNTEAFF.

This chain connects TRBV20-1 to TRBJ2-7; TCRdb's assignment of TRBD1 cannot be checked, as there is no DNA. Germline CDR1 reads DFQATT; CDR2 reads SNEGSKA (reference sequence). This CDR3 has 13 residues. CDR3 sequence: CSAKQVASNEQYF.

V and J are TRBV6-5 and TRBJ1-1; the D call of TRBD1 rests on TCRdb alone, since no DNA is present to check it. The CDR3 runs to 14 residues. Germline V CDR1 and CDR2: MNHEY, SVGAGI. The CDR3: CASRDRTGDTEAFF.

The chain is built from TRBV29-1 and TRBJ2-7; the D gene TCRdb calls, TRBD1, cannot be checked with no DNA. The CDR3 is 14 residues long. Germline V CDR1 and CDR2: SQVTM, ANQGSEA. The CDR3 sequence is CSVERTGLSYEQYF.

The chain recombines TRBV6-1 with TRBJ1-1; checking the TCRdb D call of TRBD1 is not possible without DNA. Germline CDR1 MNHNS, CDR2 SASEGT. There are 12 residues in the CDR3. Here the CDR3 reads CASSEGGLEAFF.

The chain combines TRBV2 with TRBJ2-5; TCRdb picks TRBD1, but there is no DNA to check that call. Germline CDR1 SNHLY, CDR2 FYNNEI. The CDR3 totals 16 residues. CDR3 region: CASRELAGGSQETQYF. The variable domain in full, completed from reference TRBV2 and TRBJ2-5, reads EPEVTQTPSHQVTQMGQEVILRCVPISNHLYFYWYRQILGQKVEFLVSFYNNEISEKSEIFDDQFSVERPDGSNFTLKIRSTKLEDSAMYFCASRELAGGSQETQYFGPGTRLLVL.

The CDR3 is CSVRGGGETDTQYF. The V and J genes are TRBV29-1 and TRBJ2-3; TCRdb returns TRBD1, unconfirmable since there is no DNA. CDR1 is SQVTM, CDR2 ANQGSEA, per germline. The CDR3 length is 14 residues.

The chain carries TRBV29-1 and TRBJ2-2; as DNA is missing, the TRBD1 call by TCRdb cannot be tested. Germline V gene sequence: CDR1 SQVTM, CDR2 ANQGSEA. The CDR3 has 13 residues. The CDR3 loop is CSVEGRGPGELFF.

The chain joins TRBV7-2 to TRBJ2-3; TCRdb outputs TRBD2, but without DNA this stays unchecked. CDR3 length: 17 amino acids. Germline values: CDR1 SGHTA, CDR2 FQGNSA. CDR3 sequence: CASSPLRNSGRTDTQYF.